Listed here are 7 T cell receptor beta chains from one sample, sequenced in a study of technical replicates of blood from a few donors. Profiled with immunoSEQ multiplex PCR; TCRdb holds only in-frame clones, not every one. The table shows 70,000 to 95,000 clones, with 85% to 95% occurring only once. Sequenced sample: T cells isolated from PBMCs. These receptors were obtained from a human donor in good health.

This chain joins TRBV27 and TRBJ2-3, with 8 nucleotides matching TRBD2. This CDR3 is 16 amino acids long. Germline V CDR1 and CDR2: MNHEY, SMNVEV (reference sequence). Losses at the gene ends were 5 bases for V and 0 bases for J; bases not matched to a gene: 7. CDR3 in DNA: TGTGCCAGCAGTACTCATAGCGGGAAAAGCACAGATACGCAGTATTTT. The encoded protein is CASSTHSGKSTDTQYF.

The rearrangement uses TRBV5-1 and TRBJ2-1; 12 bases are a match to TRBD2. With V trimmed by 3 bases and J by 3 bases, 7 bases remained unmatched. CDR3 length: 17 amino acids. Germline V gene data show CDR1 as SGHRS and CDR2 as YFSETQ. The CDR3 region is CASSYGLAGPLYNEQFF. CDR3 nucleotide sequence: TGCGCCAGCAGCTACGGACTAGCGGGGCCCCTCTACAATGAGCAGTTCTTC.

This clone was counted ten times or more. This rearrangement joins TRBV13 to TRBJ1-4, with 9 bases that match TRBD1. Per the germline V gene, CDR1 is PRHDT and CDR2 is FYEKMQ (reference sequence). After removal of 5 bases from V and 6 bases from J, the junction contained 13 bases not matched to a gene. The CDR3 is 17 amino acids. CDR3 coding DNA: TGTGCCAGCAGCGCAACGCCTTACCGGGACAGGGATGAAAAACTGTTTTTT. It is translated as CASSATPYRDRDEKLFF.

The chain couples TRBV5-1 to TRBJ1-5; 9 bases line up with TRBD1. This CDR3 spans 15 amino acids. V gave up 2 bases and J gave up 6 bases; unmatched junction bases: 6. The germline V gene has CDR1 SGHRS and CDR2 YFSETQ. The CDR3 DNA reads as TGCGCCAGCAGCTTACAGGGGGCTGGAAGTCAGCCCCAGCATTTT. It yields the protein CASSLQGAGSQPQHF.

This sequence joins TRBV7-8 and TRBJ2-2; 9 bases match TRBD2. CDR1 and CDR2 from the germline V gene are SGHVS and FQNEAQ. V shed 8 bases and J 3 bases; nucleotides not matched to a gene: 4. CDR3 length: 14 amino acids. The CDR3 region has the DNA TGTGCCAGCGGGGGACTAGCTCACACCGGGGAGCTGTTTTTT. Protein sequence: CASGGLAHTGELFF.

This chain connects TRBV9 to TRBJ2-3; 8 nucleotides line up with TRBD2. Germline-derived CDR1 and CDR2 are SGDLS and YYNGEE. This CDR3 is built from 16 residues. After removal of 4 bases from V and 0 bases from J, the junction contained 7 bases not matched to a gene. CDR3 sequence reads: CASSYVTSVSTDTQYF. In DNA form, the CDR3 reads TGTGCCAGCAGCTATGTGACTAGCGTGAGCACAGATACGCAGTATTTT.

The chain employs TRBV7-9 and TRBJ2-7, with D unclear. The germline gives CDR1 SEHNR, CDR2 FQNEAQ (reference sequence). The CDR3 is made up of 11 amino acids. V lost 5 bases to trimming and J lost 4 bases, with 6 bases between them. The CDR3 bases are TGTGCCAGCAGCGGAGATTACGAGCAGTACTTC. It translates to CASSGDYEQYF.